This T cell receptor (beta chain) comes out of a study of cytomegalovirus exposure and HLA in healthy donors. PCR employed 60 Vbeta and 13 Jbeta primers. Only in-frame clones appear in the TCRdb table, and some are missing; sequencing was by immunoSEQ multiplex PCR. The top ten clones hold around 9.3% of a sample with roughly 150,000 clones, around two thirds of them seen once. Points on this clone: The antigen is undetermined.

Study outcomes and limitations: The investigators catalogued 164 TCR beta chains as cytomegalovirus-associated. When analyzed later, the rates of TCR association showed variation by HLA locus, with DRB1 the most and HLA-C the fewest.

The CDR3 covers 14 residues. Trimming stripped 3 bases from V and 1 base from J, with 9 bases between. The germline CDR1 and CDR2 sequences are MGHRA and YSYEKL. What was sequenced was PBMCs. This chain connects TRBV4-1 to TRBJ2-5, with a tentative D call TRBD2 (6 bases). The source is a man aged 25-45 years in good health and CMV-seropositive. DNA for the CDR3: TGCGCCAGCAGCCAGTTAGCGGTCCAAGAGACCCAGTACTTC. It encodes CASSQLAVQETQYF.